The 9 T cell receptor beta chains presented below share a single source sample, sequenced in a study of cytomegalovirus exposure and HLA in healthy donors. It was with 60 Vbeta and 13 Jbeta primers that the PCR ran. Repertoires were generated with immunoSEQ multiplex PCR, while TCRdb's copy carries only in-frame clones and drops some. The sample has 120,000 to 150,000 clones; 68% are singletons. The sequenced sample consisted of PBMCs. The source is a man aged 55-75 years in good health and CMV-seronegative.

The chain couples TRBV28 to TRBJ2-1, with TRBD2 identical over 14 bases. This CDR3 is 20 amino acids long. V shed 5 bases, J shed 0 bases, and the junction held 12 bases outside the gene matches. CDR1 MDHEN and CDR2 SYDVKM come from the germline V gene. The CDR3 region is CASSPNPRLAGGTSYNEQFF. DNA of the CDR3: TGTGCCAGCAGTCCAAACCCAAGACTAGCGGGAGGGACCTCCTACAATGAGCAGTTCTTC.

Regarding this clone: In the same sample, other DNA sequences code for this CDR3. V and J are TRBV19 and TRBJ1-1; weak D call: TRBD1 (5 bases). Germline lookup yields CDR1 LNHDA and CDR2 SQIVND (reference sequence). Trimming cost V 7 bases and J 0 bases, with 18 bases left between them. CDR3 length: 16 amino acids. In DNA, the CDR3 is TGTGCCAGTACCAGATCCGCGGGGCAAATGAACACTGAAGCTTTCTTT. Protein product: CASTRSAGQMNTEAFF. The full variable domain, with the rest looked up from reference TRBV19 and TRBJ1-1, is DGGITQSPKYLFRKEGQNVTLSCEQNLNHDAMYWYRQDPGQGLRLIYYSQIVNDFQKGDIAEGYSVSREKKESFPLTVTSAQKNPTAFYLCASTRSAGQMNTEAFFGQGTRLTVV.

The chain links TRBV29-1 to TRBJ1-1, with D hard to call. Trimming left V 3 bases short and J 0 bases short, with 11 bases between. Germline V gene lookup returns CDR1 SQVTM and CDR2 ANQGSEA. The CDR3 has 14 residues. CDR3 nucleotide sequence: TGCAGCGTTGACCCTCACAGCTTGAACACTGAAGCTTTCTTT. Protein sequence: CSVDPHSLNTEAFF.

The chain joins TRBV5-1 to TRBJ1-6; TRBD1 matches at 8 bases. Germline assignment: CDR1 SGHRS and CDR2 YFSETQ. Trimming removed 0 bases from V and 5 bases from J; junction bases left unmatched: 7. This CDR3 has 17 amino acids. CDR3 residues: CASSLGNGQGHNSPLHF. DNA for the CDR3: TGCGCCAGCAGCTTGGGCAACGGACAGGGACATAATTCACCCCTCCACTTT. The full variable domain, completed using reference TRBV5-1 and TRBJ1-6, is KAGVTQTPRYLIKTRGQQVTLSCSPISGHRSVSWYQQTPGQGLQFLFEYFSETQRNKGNFPGRFSGRQFSNSRSEMNVSTLELGDSALYLCASSLGNGQGHNSPLHFGNGTRLTVT.

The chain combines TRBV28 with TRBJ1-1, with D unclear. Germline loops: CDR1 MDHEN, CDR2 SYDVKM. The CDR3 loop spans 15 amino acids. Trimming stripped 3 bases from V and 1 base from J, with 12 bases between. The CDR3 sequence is CASSLVGVGNTEAFF. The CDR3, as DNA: TGTGCCAGCAGTTTGGTTGGAGTCGGGAACACTGAAGCTTTCTTT.

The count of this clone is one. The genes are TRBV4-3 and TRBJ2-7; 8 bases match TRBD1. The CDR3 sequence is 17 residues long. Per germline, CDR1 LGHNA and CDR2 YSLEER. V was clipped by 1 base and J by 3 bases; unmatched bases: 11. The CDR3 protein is CASSQAIGTGQVYEQYF. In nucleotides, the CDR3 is TGCGCCAGCAGCCAAGCAATCGGGACAGGACAAGTCTACGAGCAGTACTTC.

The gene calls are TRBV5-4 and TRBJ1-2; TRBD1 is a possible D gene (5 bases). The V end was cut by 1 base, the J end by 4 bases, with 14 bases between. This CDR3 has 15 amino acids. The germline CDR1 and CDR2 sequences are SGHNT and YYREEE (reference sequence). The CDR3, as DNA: TGTGCCAGCAGCTTGAGGCAGGGAAATGGCTATGGCTACACCTTC. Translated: CASSLRQGNGYGYTF.

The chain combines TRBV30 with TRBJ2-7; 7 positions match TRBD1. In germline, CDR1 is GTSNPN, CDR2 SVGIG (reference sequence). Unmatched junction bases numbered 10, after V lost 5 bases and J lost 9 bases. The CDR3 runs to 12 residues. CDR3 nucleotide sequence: TGTGCCTGGGACACCGACAGGGACGGGCAGTACTTC. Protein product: CAWDTDRDGQYF.

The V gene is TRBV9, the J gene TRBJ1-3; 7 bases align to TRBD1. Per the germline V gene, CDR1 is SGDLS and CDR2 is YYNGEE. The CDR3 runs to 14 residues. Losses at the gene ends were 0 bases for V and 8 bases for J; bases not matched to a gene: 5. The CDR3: CASSVVDRRDTIYF. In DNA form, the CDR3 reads TGTGCCAGCAGCGTAGTGGACAGGAGAGACACCATATATTTT.